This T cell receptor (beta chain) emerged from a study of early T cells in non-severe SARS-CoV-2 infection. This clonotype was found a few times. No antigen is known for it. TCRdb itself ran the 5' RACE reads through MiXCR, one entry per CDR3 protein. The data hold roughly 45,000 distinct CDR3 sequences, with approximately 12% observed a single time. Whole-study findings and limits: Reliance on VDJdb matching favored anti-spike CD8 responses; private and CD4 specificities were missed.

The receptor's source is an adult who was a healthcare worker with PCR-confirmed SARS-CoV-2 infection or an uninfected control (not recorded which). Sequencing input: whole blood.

The CDR3 DNA sequence: TGTGCCAGCAGCGTAGATGCTAGCGCGAACACAGATACGCAGTATTTT. Translated, it gives CASSVDASANTDTQYF. The rearrangement uses TRBV9 and TRBJ2-3, with D perhaps TRBD2 (6 bases). V lost 0 bases to trimming and J lost 2 bases, with 13 bases between them. CDR3 size: 16 residues. The germline V gene encodes CDR1 SGDLS and CDR2 YYNGEE. Full variable domain (remainder filled in from reference TRBV9 and TRBJ2-3): DSGVTQTPKHLITATGQRVTLRCSPRSGDLSVYWYQQSLDQGLQFLIQYYNGEERAKGNILERFSAQQFPDLHSELNLSSLELGDSALYFCASSVDASANTDTQYFGPGTRLTVL.